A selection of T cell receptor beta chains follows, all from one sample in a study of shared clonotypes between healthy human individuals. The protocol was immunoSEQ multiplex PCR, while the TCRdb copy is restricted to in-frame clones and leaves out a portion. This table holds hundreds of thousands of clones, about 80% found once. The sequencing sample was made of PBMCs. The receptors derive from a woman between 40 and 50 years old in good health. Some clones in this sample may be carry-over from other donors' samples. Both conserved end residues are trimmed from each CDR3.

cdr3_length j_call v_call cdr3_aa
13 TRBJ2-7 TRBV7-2 ASSLQPSDSYEQY
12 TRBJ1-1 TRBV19 ASSGARATPEAF
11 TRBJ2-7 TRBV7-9 ASSSGVSYEQY
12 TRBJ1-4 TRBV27 ASSLSRVNEKLF
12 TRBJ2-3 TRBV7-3 ASSIDRAADTQY
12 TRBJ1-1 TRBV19 ASSTQTGVTEAF
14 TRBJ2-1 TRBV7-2 ASSLGTSGSGNEQF
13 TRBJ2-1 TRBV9 ASSEPGQGRNEQF
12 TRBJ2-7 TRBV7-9 ASSPVGRSYEQY
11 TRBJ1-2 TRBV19 ASGTGFNYGYT